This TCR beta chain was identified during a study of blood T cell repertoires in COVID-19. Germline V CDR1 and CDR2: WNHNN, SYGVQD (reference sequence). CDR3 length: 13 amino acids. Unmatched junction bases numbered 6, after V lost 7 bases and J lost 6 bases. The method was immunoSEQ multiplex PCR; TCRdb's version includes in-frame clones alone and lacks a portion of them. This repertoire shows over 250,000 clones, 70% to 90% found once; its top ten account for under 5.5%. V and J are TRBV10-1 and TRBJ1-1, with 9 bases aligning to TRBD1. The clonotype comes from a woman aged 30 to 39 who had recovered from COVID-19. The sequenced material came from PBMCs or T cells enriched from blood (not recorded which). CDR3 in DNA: TGCGCCAGCACCAGGGACAGGGAGGCTGAAGCTTTCTTT. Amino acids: CASTRDREAEAFF.